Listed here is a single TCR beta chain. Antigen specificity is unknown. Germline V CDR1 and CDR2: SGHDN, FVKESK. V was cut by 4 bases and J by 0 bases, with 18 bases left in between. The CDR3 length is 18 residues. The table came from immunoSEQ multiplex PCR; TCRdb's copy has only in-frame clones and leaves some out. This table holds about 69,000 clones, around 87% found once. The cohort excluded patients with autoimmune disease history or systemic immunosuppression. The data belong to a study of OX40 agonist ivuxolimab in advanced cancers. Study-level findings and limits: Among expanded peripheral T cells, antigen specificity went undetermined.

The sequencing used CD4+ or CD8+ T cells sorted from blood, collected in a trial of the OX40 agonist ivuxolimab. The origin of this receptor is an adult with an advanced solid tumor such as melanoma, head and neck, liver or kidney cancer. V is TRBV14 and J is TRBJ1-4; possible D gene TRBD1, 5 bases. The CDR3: CASSRFTGTGATNEKLFF. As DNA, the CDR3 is TGTGCCAGCAGCCGATTCACCGGGACGGGAGCAACTAATGAAAAACTGTTTTTT. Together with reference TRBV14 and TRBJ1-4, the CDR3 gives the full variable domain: EAGVTQFPSHSVIEKGQTVTLRCDPISGHDNLYWYRRVMGKEIKFLLHFVKESKQDESGMPNNRFLAERTGGTYSTLKVQPAELEDSGVYFCASSRFTGTGATNEKLFFGSGTQLSVL.